This entry is about one T cell receptor (beta chain). Its antigen is unknown. The time point: week 35, safety follow-up. Each dose of the vaccine consisted of 300 ug of mutant IDH1 20-mer peptide, with topical imiquimod. The sample is drawn from a study of a mutant IDH1 vaccine in newly diagnosed glioma. Sequencing was performed with immunoSEQ multiplex PCR; in TCRdb, only in-frame clones are kept and a portion is missing. The sample records approximately 31,000 clones, 80% to 85% being singletons. The material sequenced was PBMCs, taken from a glioma patient whose treatment included an IDH1 peptide vaccine. This TCR was recovered from a woman aged 18-29 years with glioma.

DNA of the CDR3: TGTGCCACCAGCAGAGAGCAATACTATGGCTACACCTTC. Its translation: CATSREQYYGYTF. This sequence joins TRBV15 and TRBJ1-2, with D unresolved. This CDR3 has 13 amino acids. Germline lookup yields CDR1 LNHNV and CDR2 YYDKDF (reference sequence). Trimming took off 0 bases at V and 3 bases at J, with 5 bases between the two ends.